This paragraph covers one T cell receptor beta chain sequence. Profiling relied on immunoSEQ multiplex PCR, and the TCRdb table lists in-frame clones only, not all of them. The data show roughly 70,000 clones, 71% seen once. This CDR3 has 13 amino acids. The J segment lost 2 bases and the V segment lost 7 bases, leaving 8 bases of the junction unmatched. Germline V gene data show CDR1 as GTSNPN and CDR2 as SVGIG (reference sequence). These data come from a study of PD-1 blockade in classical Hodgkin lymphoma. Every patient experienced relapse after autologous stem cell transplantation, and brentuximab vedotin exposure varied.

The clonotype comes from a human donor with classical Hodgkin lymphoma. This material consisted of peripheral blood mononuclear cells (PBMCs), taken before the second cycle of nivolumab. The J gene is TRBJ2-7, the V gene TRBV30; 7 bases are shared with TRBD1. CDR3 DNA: TGTGCCTTAAATTCAGGGGGACCCTACGAGCAGTACTTC. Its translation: CALNSGGPYEQYF.